This T cell receptor (beta chain) was recorded in a study of T cells expressing NK-cell markers. The study, taken as a whole, reports: A range of about 1.0-7.0% of CD8+ T cells consisted of dominant NKG2C+ clonotypes in roughly 6 donors.

This CDR3 region has 16 residues. Germline CDR1 and CDR2: SGHAT and FQNNGV. The authors made TCR beta cDNA libraries by 5'RACE template switching. This switching added a universal primer site and UMIs. One entry per CDR3 protein, without DNA, is what TCRdb gives after re-calling the 5' RACE reads. This sample's table has fewer than 550,000 distinct CDR3 sequences. As concerns this clonotype: Its antigen is still unknown.

Input material: blood T cells: a sorted CD56 or NKG2C T cell subset, CD4+ or CD8+ T cells, or bulk PBMC T cells (not recorded which). The rearrangement joins TRBV11-2 to TRBJ2-1. This TCR was recovered from a woman in her fifties or sixties in good health. The CDR3 region is CASSLYKGSSYNEQFF. The complete variable domain, with remaining parts taken from reference TRBV11-2 and TRBJ2-1, reads EAGVAQSPRYKIIEKRQSVAFWCNPISGHATLYWYQQILGQGPKLLIQFQNNGVVDDSQLPKDRFSAERLKGVDSTLKIQPAKLEDSAVYLCASSLYKGSSYNEQFFGPGTRLTVL.